These 27 T cell receptor beta chains came from one sample sequenced in a study of blood T cell repertoires in COVID-19. Profiled with immunoSEQ multiplex PCR; TCRdb holds only in-frame clones, not every one. Here the sample spans some 250,000 clones, around 80% being singletons. Sequencing was done on a sample of PBMCs or T cells enriched from blood (not recorded which). The receptors were gathered from a man between 35 and 55 years old who had recovered from COVID-19.

The chain combines TRBV7-8 with TRBJ1-2; possible D gene TRBD1, 6 bases. The CDR3 is 16 amino acids. Germline lookup yields CDR1 SGHVS and CDR2 FQNEAQ. V was shortened by 5 bases and J by 1 base, with 17 bases between the two germline ends. CDR3 protein: CASSRGIGTNNYGYTF. CDR3 in DNA: TGTGCCAGCAGCCGAGGGATAGGGACAAATAACTATGGCTACACCTTC. The full variable domain, in which reference TRBV7-8 and TRBJ1-2 provide the parts outside the CDR3, is GAGVSQSPRYKVAKRGQDVALRCDPISGHVSLFWYQQALGQGPEFLTYFQNEAQLDKSGLPSDRFFAERPEGSVSTLKIQRTQQEDSAVYLCASSRGIGTNNYGYTFGSGTRLTVV.

The chain uses TRBV28 and TRBJ1-3; 7 bases map to TRBD1. With 4 bases clipped from V and 4 bases from J, the junction kept 10 bases outside the gene matches. This CDR3 is built from 16 residues. In germline, CDR1 is MDHEN, CDR2 SYDVKM. The CDR3 bases are TGTGCCAGCAGTTCCTCCTCAGGGGGAAACGGAAACACCATATATTTT. Its translation: CASSSSSGGNGNTIYF.

The chain joins TRBV7-3 to TRBJ2-1; 10 nucleotides match TRBD2. CDR1 SGHTA and CDR2 FQGTGA come from the germline V gene. The CDR3 is 16 residues long. Germline trimming cut 5 bases from V and 4 bases from J; bases unmatched to any gene: 8. The CDR3 is CASSPSGTSAYNEQFF. In nucleotides, the CDR3 is TGTGCCAGCAGCCCCTCCGGGACTAGCGCGTACAATGAGCAGTTCTTC.

The chain is built from TRBV18 and TRBJ2-2, with 8 bases fitting TRBD1. CDR1 and CDR2 (germline): KGHSH, LQKENI. The CDR3 covers 14 residues. V trimming: 6 bases; J trimming: 7 bases; junction bases outside the gene matches: 7. This CDR3 reads CASSGQGVSGELFF. The CDR3 DNA follows: TGTGCCAGCTCCGGACAGGGTGTTAGCGGGGAGCTGTTTTTT.

The chain recombines TRBV14 with TRBJ1-1, with a weak D call TRBD1 (5 bases). V was shortened by 2 bases and J by 0 bases, with 13 bases between the two germline ends. The CDR3 sequence is 16 residues long. Per the germline V gene, CDR1 is SGHDN and CDR2 is FVKESK. CDR3 loop: CASSQTRGAMNTEAFF. The CDR3 DNA reads as TGTGCCAGCAGCCAAACCCGCGGGGCGATGAACACTGAAGCTTTCTTT.

This chain uses TRBV24-1 with TRBJ2-7; no definite D call. Germline V gene lookup returns CDR1 KGHDR and CDR2 SFDVKD. This CDR3 comprises 14 residues. V was shortened by 1 base and J by 4 bases, with 10 bases between the two germline ends. CDR3 nucleotide sequence: TGTGCCACCAGTGATTTTCGGGTCCCTTACGAGCAGTACTTC. The encoded protein is CATSDFRVPYEQYF.

The rearrangement uses TRBV7-7 and TRBJ2-1; 15 bases agree with TRBD2. This CDR3 has 16 amino acids. Germline V lookup: CDR1 SSHAT, CDR2 FNYEAQ (reference sequence). Trimming took 5 bases from V and 12 from J; bases not matched to a gene: 11. Written as DNA, the CDR3 is TGTGCCAGCAGCCAATACCCGGGACTAGCGGGAGGTGGGCAGTTCTTC. It translates to CASSQYPGLAGGGQFF.

The CDR3 is CASSPDLGQPNTEAFF. The CDR3 DNA reads TGCGCCAGCAGCCCGGACCTAGGACAACCGAACACTGAAGCTTTCTTT. The chain combines TRBV5-1 with TRBJ1-1, with D possibly being TRBD1 (5 bases). V was clipped by 4 bases and J by 1 base, with 17 bases between them. This CDR3 region has 16 residues. Germline V gene lookup returns CDR1 SGHRS and CDR2 YFSETQ.

This chain connects TRBV11-2 to TRBJ2-3, with 14 bases fitting TRBD2. The length of the CDR3 is 18 residues. Germline-derived CDR1 and CDR2 are SGHAT and FQNNGV. J lost 0 bases, V lost 5 bases, and 7 bases had no gene match. For the CDR3, the DNA is TGTGCCAGCAGCGGACTAGCGGGAGGACCAACTAGCACAGATACGCAGTATTTT. Translated: CASSGLAGGPTSTDTQYF.

The rearrangement links TRBV4-1 to TRBJ2-2; 9 bases fit TRBD1. The length of the CDR3 is 16 residues. From germline, CDR1 is MGHRA and CDR2 YSYEKL. Unmatched junction bases numbered 7, after V lost 3 bases and J lost 5 bases. The CDR3 DNA is TGCGCCAGCAGCCATGGCCCGGGACAGGGTACCGGGGAGCTGTTTTTT. Encoded protein: CASSHGPGQGTGELFF.

This chain links TRBV5-1 with TRBJ2-3; D call uncertain. This CDR3 region has 13 residues. V lost 1 base to trimming and J lost 5 bases, with 8 bases between them. Germline CDR1 is SGHRS and CDR2 is YFSETQ. CDR3 nucleotides: TGCGCCAGCAGCTTGTATCCGGGAGATACGCAGTATTTT. Its protein product is CASSLYPGDTQYF.

This clone has a single count. J is TRBJ2-2 and V is TRBV7-2; D possibly corresponds to TRBD2 (6 bases). V was clipped by 5 bases and J by 5 bases, with 21 bases between them. Germline lookup yields CDR1 SGHTA and CDR2 FQGNSA. The CDR3 totals 17 residues. The CDR3 bases are TGTGCCAGCAGCCCCCGCTTTCGCGGGGTAGGTACCGGGGAGCTGTTTTTT. Its protein is CASSPRFRGVGTGELFF.

The V and J genes are TRBV28 and TRBJ1-4, with 9 bases lining up with TRBD1. Trimming cost V 5 bases and J 7 bases; bases outside gene matches: 11. This CDR3 comprises 16 residues. CDR1 and CDR2 (germline): MDHEN, SYDVKM. The CDR3 reads CASSTTTGGGGEKLFF. In nucleotides, the CDR3 is TGTGCCAGCAGTACTACAACAGGGGGCGGAGGTGAAAAACTGTTTTTT.

The chain is built from TRBV5-1 and TRBJ2-3; weak D call: TRBD1 (6 bases). CDR1 is SGHRS and CDR2 is YFSETQ in the germline V gene. The CDR3 runs 17 residues. V was shortened by 1 base and J by 2 bases, with 17 bases between the two germline ends. The CDR3 sequence: CASSLLGGRGYTDTQYF. The DNA of the CDR3 is TGCGCCAGCAGCTTGCTTGGCGGCAGGGGTTACACAGATACGCAGTATTTT.

The rearrangement links TRBV28 to TRBJ2-2; no definite D call. The CDR3 is made up of 14 amino acids. The V gene's germline CDR1 is MDHEN and CDR2 SYDVKM. Trimming removed 6 bases at V and 4 bases at J, with 12 bases between. This chain's CDR3 is CASRVLPGTGELFF. CDR3 bases: TGTGCCAGCAGGGTGTTACCCGGCACCGGGGAGCTGTTTTTT.

The chain couples TRBV9 to TRBJ1-6; weak D call: TRBD1 (6 bases). The CDR3 extends over 15 amino acids. V lost 2 bases and J 9 bases, leaving 15 bases between the germline ends. Germline CDR1 SGDLS, CDR2 YYNGEE. The CDR3 DNA follows: TGTGCCAGCAGCGTGGACAGCCAGGGGATTTCACCCCTCCACTTT. Its translation: CASSVDSQGISPLHF.

This clone was seen just once. The CDR3 reads CASTRQGGYTF. DNA of the CDR3: TGTGCCAGCACCCGGCAGGGTGGCTACACCTTC. The gene calls are TRBV12-3 or TRBV12-4 and TRBJ1-2; D might be TRBD1 (5 bases). The CDR3 runs to 11 residues. Trimming stripped 7 bases from V and 7 bases from J, with 10 bases between.

The genes are TRBV28 and TRBJ2-7; TRBD2 matches 13 bases. CDR1 and CDR2 from the germline V gene are MDHEN and SYDVKM. CDR3 length equals 20 residues. Trimming removed 7 bases from V and 5 bases from J; junction bases left unmatched: 23. The CDR3: CASNSLSGTGTSGTTDEQYF. CDR3 nucleotides: TGTGCCAGCAACAGTTTGTCCGGAACCGGGACTAGCGGGACCACGGACGAGCAGTACTTC.

This chain connects TRBV5-5 to TRBJ2-2; TRBD1 matches at 7 bases. V trimming: 0 bases; J trimming: 2 bases; junction bases outside the gene matches: 7. This CDR3 is 17 amino acids long. Looked up from germline, CDR1 is SGHKS and CDR2 is YYEKEE (reference sequence). The CDR3 protein is CASSLGTGSGNTGELFF. For the CDR3, the DNA is TGTGCCAGCAGCTTGGGGACAGGATCTGGAAACACCGGGGAGCTGTTTTTT.

This chain joins TRBV12-3 or TRBV12-4 and TRBJ2-1; D possibly corresponds to TRBD1 (6 bases). This CDR3 region has 12 residues. Trimming cost V 5 bases and J 6 bases, with 8 bases left between them. The CDR3 nucleotides read TGTGCCAGCAGTCCGGACAGCAATGAGCAGTTCTTC. Encoded protein: CASSPDSNEQFF.

The V call is TRBV5-5, the J call TRBJ1-4, with D unresolved. The V gene lost 4 bases and the J gene lost 2 bases, with 9 bases spanning the gap. Germline CDR1 reads SGHKS; CDR2 reads YYEKEE (reference sequence). This CDR3 is 14 amino acids long. The DNA of the CDR3 is TGTGCCAGCAGCCAGGAGGGCACTAATGAAAAACTGTTTTTT. Residues: CASSQEGTNEKLFF. The full variable domain, its missing parts supplied by reference TRBV5-5 and TRBJ1-4, is DAGVTQSPTHLIKTRGQQVTLRCSPISGHKSVSWYQQVLGQGPQFIFQYYEKEERGRGNFPDRFSARQFPNYSSELNVNALLLGDSALYLCASSQEGTNEKLFFGSGTQLSVL.

This clone was observed a handful of times. The chain joins TRBV6-2 or TRBV6-3 to TRBJ2-7; 12 bases map to TRBD2. The CDR3 extends over 14 amino acids. CDR1 and CDR2 (germline): MNHEY, SVGEGT. V trimming: 2 bases; J trimming: 7 bases; junction bases outside the gene matches: 3. The CDR3 sequence: CASSYGLAGREQYF. The CDR3 DNA follows: TGTGCCAGCAGTTACGGACTAGCGGGACGGGAGCAGTACTTC.

The chain links TRBV14 to TRBJ2-2; D gene uncertain. CDR3 length: 16 amino acids. In germline, CDR1 is SGHDN, CDR2 FVKESK. Trimming left V 0 bases short and J 0 bases short, with 8 bases between. The CDR3 sequence: CASSQETPTNTGELFF. The CDR3 nucleotides read TGTGCCAGCAGCCAAGAGACTCCCACGAACACCGGGGAGCTGTTTTTT. Variable domain in full (rest from reference TRBV14 and TRBJ2-2): EAGVTQFPSHSVIEKGQTVTLRCDPISGHDNLYWYRRVMGKEIKFLLHFVKESKQDESGMPNNRFLAERTGGTYSTLKVQPAELEDSGVYFCASSQETPTNTGELFFGEGSRLTVL.

The CDR3 DNA sequence: TGTGCCAGCAGTTACTCGCTCGACAGGGACTATGGCTACACCTTC. It yields the protein CASSYSLDRDYGYTF. V gene TRBV6-5 combines with J gene TRBJ1-2; TRBD1 matches at 7 bases. From germline, CDR1 is MNHEY and CDR2 SVGAGI. This CDR3 spans 15 amino acids. The J segment lost 3 bases and the V segment lost 0 bases, leaving 4 bases of the junction unmatched.

The chain links TRBV7-2 to TRBJ1-3, with D possibly matching TRBD1 (5 bases). Germline loops: CDR1 SGHTA, CDR2 FQGNSA. The germline V and J ends were trimmed by 5 bases and 0 bases, with 11 bases remaining between them. This CDR3 spans 15 amino acids. CDR3 sequence (DNA): TGTGCCAGCAGCAGGTCGACAGCCTCTGGAAACACCATATATTTT. It encodes CASSRSTASGNTIYF.

This chain links TRBV19 with TRBJ2-3; 13 nucleotides match TRBD2. The CDR3 loop spans 14 amino acids. Germline assignment: CDR1 LNHDA and CDR2 SQIVND (reference sequence). Trimming at V came to 5 bases and at J to 7 bases, leaving 3 bases not matched to a gene. CDR3: CASSETSGRNTQYF. CDR3 DNA sequence: TGTGCCAGTAGTGAGACTAGCGGGAGGAATACGCAGTATTTT.

This CDR3 is CASSKPGRGAYEQYF. The CDR3, as DNA: TGTGCCAGCAGCAAACCCGGCAGGGGGGCCTACGAGCAGTACTTC. The chain recombines TRBV11-2 with TRBJ2-7; perhaps TRBD1 as D (7 bases). CDR3 size: 15 residues. Germline CDR1 is SGHAT and CDR2 is FQNNGV. Between the trimmed V and J ends, which lost 5 bases and 2 bases, there was a span of 16 bases.